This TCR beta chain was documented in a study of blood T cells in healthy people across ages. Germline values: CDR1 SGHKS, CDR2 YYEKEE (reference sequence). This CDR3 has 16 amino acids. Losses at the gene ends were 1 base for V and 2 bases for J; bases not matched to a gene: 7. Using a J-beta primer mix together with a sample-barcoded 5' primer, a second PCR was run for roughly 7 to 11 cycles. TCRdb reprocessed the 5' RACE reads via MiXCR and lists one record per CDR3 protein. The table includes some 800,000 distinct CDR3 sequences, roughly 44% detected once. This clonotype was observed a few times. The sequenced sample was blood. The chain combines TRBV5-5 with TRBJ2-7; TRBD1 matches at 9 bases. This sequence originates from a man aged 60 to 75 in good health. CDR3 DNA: TGTGCCAGCAGCTTGTATGGACAGGGGTTCACCTACGAGCAGTACTTC. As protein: CASSLYGQGFTYEQYF.